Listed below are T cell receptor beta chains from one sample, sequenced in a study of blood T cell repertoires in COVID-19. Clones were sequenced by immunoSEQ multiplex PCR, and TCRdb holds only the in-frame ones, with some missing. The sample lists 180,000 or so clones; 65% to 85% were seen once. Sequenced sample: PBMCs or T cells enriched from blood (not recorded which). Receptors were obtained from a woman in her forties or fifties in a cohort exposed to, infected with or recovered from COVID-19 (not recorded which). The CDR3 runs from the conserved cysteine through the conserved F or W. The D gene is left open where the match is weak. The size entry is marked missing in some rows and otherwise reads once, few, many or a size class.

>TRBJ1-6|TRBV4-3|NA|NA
CASSQAGFNSPLHF
TGCGCCAGCAGCCAAGCCGGGTTTAATTCACCCCTCCACTTT
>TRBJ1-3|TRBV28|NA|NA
CASSPLRLTSGNTIYF
TGTGCCAGCAGCCCCCTCCGACTGACCTCTGGAAACACCATATATTTT
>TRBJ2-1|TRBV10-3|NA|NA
CAISEETSKQFF
TGTGCCATCAGTGAGGAAACTAGCAAGCAGTTCTTC
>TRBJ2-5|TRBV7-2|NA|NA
CASSLGQIQETQYF
TGTGCCAGCAGCTTAGGGCAGATACAAGAGACCCAGTACTTC
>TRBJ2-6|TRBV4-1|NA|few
CASSSSSGSGANVLTF
TGCGCCAGCAGCTCCTCGTCGGGCTCTGGGGCCAACGTCCTGACTTTC
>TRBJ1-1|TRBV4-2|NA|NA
CASSQGGRPTEAFF
TGTGCCAGCAGCCAAGGGGGCCGGCCTACTGAAGCTTTCTTT
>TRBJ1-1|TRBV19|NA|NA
CASSISVFTEAFF
TGTGCCAGTAGTATCTCCGTTTTCACTGAAGCTTTCTTT
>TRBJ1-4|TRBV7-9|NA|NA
CASSLGREDEKLFF
TGTGCCAGCAGCTTAGGGAGGGAGGATGAAAAACTGTTTTTT
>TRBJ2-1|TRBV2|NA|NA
CASSDQNPGPPYNEQFF
TGTGCCAGCAGTGACCAAAATCCGGGTCCACCCTACAATGAGCAGTTCTTC
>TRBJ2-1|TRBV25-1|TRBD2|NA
CASSDPDGGSSYNEQFF
TGTGCCAGCAGTGACCCGGACGGGGGGAGCTCCTACAATGAGCAGTTCTTC
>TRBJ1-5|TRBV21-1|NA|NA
CASSKVRDQPQHF
TGTGCCAGCAGCAAAGTTCGGGATCAGCCCCAGCATTTT
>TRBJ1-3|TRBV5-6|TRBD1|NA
CASSRGQKGNTIYF
TGTGCCAGCAGCCGGGGACAGAAAGGAAACACCATATATTTT
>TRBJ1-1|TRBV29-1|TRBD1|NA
CSVTDRVKNTEAFF
TGCAGCGTTACGGACAGGGTAAAGAACACTGAAGCTTTCTTT
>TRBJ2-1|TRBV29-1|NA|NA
CSVVGLADNYNEQFF
TGCAGCGTTGTTGGTCTAGCCGATAACTACAATGAGCAGTTCTTC
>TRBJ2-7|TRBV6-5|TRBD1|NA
CASRPGQGAYEQYF
TGTGCCAGCAGACCCGGACAGGGGGCCTACGAGCAGTACTTC
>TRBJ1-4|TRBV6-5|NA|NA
CASTDRQAQWLWFF
TGTGCCAGCACCGATAGACAGGCCCAATGGTTATGGTTTTTT
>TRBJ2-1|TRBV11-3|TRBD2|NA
CASSRSGVAYNEQFF
TGTGCCAGCAGCCGTAGCGGGGTCGCCTACAATGAGCAGTTCTTC
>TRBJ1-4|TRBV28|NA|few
CASSPGDFGNEKLFF
TGTGCCAGCAGTCCGGGGGACTTCGGGAATGAAAAACTGTTTTTT
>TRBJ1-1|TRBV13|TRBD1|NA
CASSRRDRGSEAFF
TGTGCCAGCAGCCGTAGGGACAGGGGGTCTGAAGCTTTCTTT
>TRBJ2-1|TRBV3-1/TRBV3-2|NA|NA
CASSQVTGLARKFF
TGTGCCAGCAGCCAAGTGACCGGACTTGCGAGAAAGTTCTTC
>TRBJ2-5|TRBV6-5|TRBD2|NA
CASSSGTSGVETQYF
TGTGCCAGCAGTTCGGGGACTAGCGGGGTTGAGACCCAGTACTTC
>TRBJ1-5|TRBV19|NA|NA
CATETGRRNQPQHF
TGTGCCACCGAAACAGGGCGTCGCAATCAGCCCCAGCATTTT
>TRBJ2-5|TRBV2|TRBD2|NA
CASSEDRGEWETQYF
TGTGCCAGCAGTGAAGATCGGGGGGAGTGGGAGACCCAGTACTTC
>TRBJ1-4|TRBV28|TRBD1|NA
CASIKDREGEKLFF
TGTGCCAGCATTAAGGACAGGGAAGGTGAAAAACTGTTTTTT
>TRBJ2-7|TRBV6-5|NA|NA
CASSYERNYEQYF
TGTGCCAGCAGTTACGAGAGAAACTACGAGCAGTACTTC
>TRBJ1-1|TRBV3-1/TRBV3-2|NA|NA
CASSPTGRGVEAFF
TGTGCCAGCAGCCCCACCGGCAGAGGCGTTGAAGCTTTCTTT
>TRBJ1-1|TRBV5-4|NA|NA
CASSLQGMNTEAFF
TGTGCCAGCAGCTTGCAGGGGATGAACACTGAAGCTTTCTTT
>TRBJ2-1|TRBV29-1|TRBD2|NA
CSVTSPASGGRLSYNEQFF
TGCAGCGTCACAAGTCCCGCTAGCGGGGGCCGTCTCTCCTACAATGAGCAGTTCTTC
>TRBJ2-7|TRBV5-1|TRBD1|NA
CASSLGGTGLGEQYF
TGCGCCAGCAGCTTGGGAGGGACAGGGCTGGGCGAGCAGTACTTC
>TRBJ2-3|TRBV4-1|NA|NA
CASSQDGSRPSTDTQYF
TGCGCCAGCAGCCAAGATGGGTCTAGACCCAGCACAGATACGCAGTATTTT
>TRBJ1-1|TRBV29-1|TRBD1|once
CSVNRGVGNTEAFF
TGCAGCGTGAACAGGGGAGTGGGGAACACTGAAGCTTTCTTT
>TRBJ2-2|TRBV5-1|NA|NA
CASSFVAPVVNTGELFF
TGCGCCAGCAGCTTTGTGGCCCCCGTGGTGAACACCGGGGAGCTGTTTTTT
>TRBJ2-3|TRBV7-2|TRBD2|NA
CASSLAAAGGQRDTQYF
TGTGCCAGCAGCTTAGCAGCAGCGGGGGGGCAAAGAGATACGCAGTATTTT
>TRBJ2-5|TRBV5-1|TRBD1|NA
CASSLTGGSVRETQYF
TGCGCCAGCAGCCTGACAGGGGGCTCAGTGAGAGAGACCCAGTACTTC
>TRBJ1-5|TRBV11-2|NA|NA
CASSYKTDYSNQPQHF
TGTGCCAGCAGCTATAAGACTGACTATAGCAATCAGCCCCAGCATTTT
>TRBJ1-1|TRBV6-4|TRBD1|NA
CASSPSKEGADEAFF
TGTGCCAGCAGTCCCTCAAAGGAGGGGGCAGATGAAGCTTTCTTT
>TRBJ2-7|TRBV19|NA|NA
CASRIVASSYEQYF
TGTGCCAGTAGGATAGTAGCGTCCTCCTACGAGCAGTACTTC
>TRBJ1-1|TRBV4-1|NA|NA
CASSQDIISTRAEAFF
TGCGCCAGCAGCCAAGATATCATAAGTACGAGGGCTGAAGCTTTCTTT
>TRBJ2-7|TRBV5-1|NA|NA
CASSFYTGTAYEQYF
TGCGCCAGCAGCTTCTACACAGGGACCGCCTACGAGCAGTACTTC
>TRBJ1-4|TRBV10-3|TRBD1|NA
CAISESTGSNEKLFF
TGTGCCATCAGTGAGTCGACAGGGAGTAATGAAAAACTGTTTTTT
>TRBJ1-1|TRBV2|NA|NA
CASRKTGNTEAFF
TGTGCCAGCAGGAAAACAGGGAACACTGAAGCTTTCTTT
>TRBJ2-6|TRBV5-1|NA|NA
CASSATGSGANVLTF
TGCGCCAGCAGCGCGACAGGCTCTGGGGCCAACGTCCTGACTTTC
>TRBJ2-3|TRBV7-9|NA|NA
CASGESGGLSDTQYF
TGTGCCAGCGGCGAATCGGGGGGCCTTTCAGATACGCAGTATTTT
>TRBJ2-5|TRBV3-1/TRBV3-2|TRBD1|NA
CASSQMGTAEAETQYF
TGTGCCAGCAGCCAAATGGGGACAGCCGAGGCTGAGACCCAGTACTTC